This TCR beta chain was identified during a study of CD8+ T cells in alopecia areata. At the level of the study: Oral tofacitinib, 5 to 10 mg twice daily, was given in an open-label trial. After 6 to 18 months of tofacitinib, follow-up continued 6 months off drug.

Reverse transcribed after extraction, RNA yielded cDNA as the sequencing template. Some clones are missing from TCRdb's copy, which holds only in-frame ones; the method was immunoSEQ multiplex PCR. The sample gives about 200,000 clones, 58% of which show up once; about 5% is in the top ten. V lost 0 bases to trimming and J lost 1 base, with 4 bases between them. This CDR3 region has 13 residues. Germline CDR1 SGHRS, CDR2 YFSETQ. Findings and caveats of the study: Tofacitinib did not eliminate many expanded lesional clones from scalp or blood.

A remark on this clone: Its target is not known. Other DNA sequences of this sample code for an identical CDR3.

As for treatment: oral pan-JAK inhibitor, 5-10 mg twice daily. The sequencing here drew on CD4+ T cells sorted from blood, taken at week 24, from a patient treated with tofacitinib. The TCR comes from a human donor with alopecia areata. The chain combines TRBV5-1 with TRBJ1-1; D call uncertain. The DNA of the CDR3 is TGCGCCAGCAGCTTGGGGGCGAACACTGAAGCTTTCTTT. This sequence encodes CASSLGANTEAFF.